This T cell receptor (beta chain) comes out of a study of technical replicates of blood from a handful of donors. Sequencing used immunoSEQ multiplex PCR; TCRdb keeps in-frame clones, though not all of them. The data show about 63,000 clones, with around nine tenths seen just once and under 6.5% held by the top ten. V lost 1 base, J lost 5 bases, and 7 bases stayed unmatched. This CDR3 has 16 residues. Germline V lookup: CDR1 SGHNT, CDR2 YYREEE (reference sequence). The chain uses TRBV5-4 and TRBJ2-3, with 10 bases aligning to TRBD2. The sequence derives from a human donor in good health. Some clones in this sample may be carry-over from other donors' samples. The material sequenced was PBMCs. The CDR3 sequence: CASSLLASGSIDTQYF. In DNA form, the CDR3 reads TGTGCCAGCAGCTTGTTGGCTAGCGGGAGTATAGATACGCAGTATTTT.